These 26 T cell receptor beta chains were all obtained from the same sample, sequenced in a study of PD-L1 blockade in urothelial cancer. Time point given: pretreatment peripheral blood. TCRdb's copy holds only in-frame clones and misses some; the assay was immunoSEQ multiplex PCR. The sample holds about 43,000 clones, more than 75% seen once. The sequencing here drew on PBMCs, taken around atezolizumab (anti-PD-L1) treatment. The receptors shown here come from a man aged 55 to 70 with urothelial cancer.

The J gene is TRBJ1-4, the V gene TRBV15; 7 positions agree with TRBD1. This CDR3 spans 16 amino acids. J was trimmed by 4 bases and V by 4 bases; bases with no gene match: 9. Germline V gene sequence: CDR1 LNHNV, CDR2 YYDKDF (reference sequence). The CDR3, as DNA: TGTGCCACCAGCAAAAAACAGGGGATCGGTAATGAAAAACTGTTTTTT. Translation gives CATSKKQGIGNEKLFF. The variable domain in full, with the rest retrieved from reference TRBV15 and TRBJ1-4, is DAMVIQNPRYQVTQFGKPVTLSCSQTLNHNVMYWYQQKSSQAPKLLFHYYDKDFNNEADTPDNFQSRRPNTSFCFLDIRSPGLGDTAMYLCATSKKQGIGNEKLFFGSGTQLSVL.

The chain combines TRBV29-1 with TRBJ2-5, with D possibly matching TRBD1 (5 bases). The V end was cut by 4 bases, the J end by 4 bases, with 10 bases between. The CDR3 has 12 residues. Germline V CDR1 and CDR2: SQVTM, ANQGSEA. The CDR3 here is CSVVQGGETQYF. For the CDR3, the DNA is TGCAGCGTTGTCCAGGGCGGAGAGACCCAGTACTTC.

The rearrangement links TRBV21-1 to TRBJ2-7; TRBD1 is the table's D call and was not checked against the DNA. TRBV21-1 is flagged as a pseudogene. The CDR3 loop spans 15 amino acids. CDR3 amino acids: CASSSVGQGGYEQYF. Written as DNA, the CDR3 is TGTGCCAGCAGCAGTGTAGGGCAGGGGGGCTACGAGCAGTACTTC.

This rearrangement joins TRBV29-1 to TRBJ2-7, with 7 bases fitting TRBD2. CDR1 SQVTM and CDR2 ANQGSEA come from the germline V gene. Trimming cost V 5 bases and J 6 bases; bases outside gene matches: 10. The CDR3 runs to 13 residues. Here the CDR3 reads CSVNMRTGGEQYF. The DNA of the CDR3 is TGCAGCGTTAACATGAGGACGGGGGGCGAGCAGTACTTC.

Worth noting for this clone: At one end, the junction sequence differs from germline, possibly due to a read error. J is TRBJ2-5 and V is TRBV7-7; D is unclear. CDR1 is SSHAT, CDR2 FNYEAQ, per germline (reference sequence). The CDR3 runs 13 residues. In DNA form, the CDR3 reads TGTGCTAGCAGCTTAAGGCTCAGGGAGACCCAGTACTTC. Translated: CASSLRLRETQYF.

The V and J genes are TRBV5-1 and TRBJ2-2; perhaps TRBD2 as D (6 bases). CDR1 SGHRS and CDR2 YFSETQ come from the germline V gene. The V end lost 0 bases, the J end lost 6 bases, and 12 bases lay between the germline ends. This CDR3 has 15 amino acids. In nucleotides, the CDR3 is TGCGCCAGCAGCTTGGCCCTAACGGGAGCCGGGGAGCTGTTTTTT. Protein sequence: CASSLALTGAGELFF.

This clone has a single count. V gene TRBV13 combines with J gene TRBJ2-7; D possibly corresponds to TRBD1 (6 bases). V was trimmed by 5 bases and J by 5 bases, leaving 22 bases between them. Germline assignment: CDR1 PRHDT and CDR2 FYEKMQ (reference sequence). The CDR3 is 16 amino acids. CDR3 DNA: TGTGCCAGCAGCATAGCTGCACCGGGACAACCCCACGAGCAGTACTTC. Its translation is CASSIAAPGQPHEQYF.

J is TRBJ2-3 and V is TRBV9; 7 nucleotides agree with TRBD2. Germline CDR1 SGDLS, CDR2 YYNGEE. V was clipped by 0 bases and J by 7 bases; unmatched bases: 5. The CDR3 extends over 14 amino acids. CDR3: CASSVVERGYTQYF. CDR3 sequence (DNA): TGTGCCAGCAGCGTAGTTGAGCGGGGATATACGCAGTATTTT. Supplemented by reference TRBV9 and TRBJ2-3, the full variable domain reads DSGVTQTPKHLITATGQRVTLRCSPRSGDLSVYWYQQSLDQGLQFLIQYYNGEERAKGNILERFSAQQFPDLHSELNLSSLELGDSALYFCASSVVERGYTQYFGPGTRLTVL.

V is TRBV27 and J is TRBJ1-1; 7 bases match TRBD1. CDR3 size: 15 residues. Looked up from germline, CDR1 is MNHEY and CDR2 is SMNVEV (reference sequence). The ends lost 0 bases at V and 1 base at J; junction bases unmatched: 2. This chain's CDR3 is CASSLSGTANTEAFF. The CDR3 nucleotides are TGTGCCAGCAGTTTATCTGGGACAGCGAACACTGAAGCTTTCTTT.

The chain recombines TRBV5-1 with TRBJ2-7; 7 bases match TRBD1. The germline gives CDR1 SGHRS, CDR2 YFSETQ. The CDR3 length is 12 residues. Trimming cost V 3 bases and J 3 bases; bases outside gene matches: 0. The CDR3 nucleotides are TGCGCCAGCAGCTGGACAGGCTACGAGCAGTACTTC. It translates to CASSWTGYEQYF.

V usage is TRBV18 and J usage is TRBJ1-1; 10 nucleotides line up with TRBD1. Germline-derived CDR1 and CDR2 are KGHSH and LQKENI. The CDR3 length is 19 residues. The V gene end was trimmed by 4 bases and the J gene end by 0 bases; junction bases not matched to a gene: 14. CDR3 protein: CASSLKRLGQGLVNTEAFF. In nucleotides, the CDR3 is TGTGCCAGCTCACTTAAGCGCTTGGGACAGGGGTTGGTGAACACTGAAGCTTTCTTT.

The chain has TRBV28 and TRBJ2-7; D ambiguous. V lost 5 bases and J lost 3, with 17 bases in between. CDR3 length: 15 amino acids. The germline gives CDR1 MDHEN, CDR2 SYDVKM. CDR3 bases: TGTGCCAGCAGTAGAACCGGGTCAATCCTCTACGAGCAGTACTTC. Encoded protein: CASSRTGSILYEQYF.

The chain uses TRBV6-5 and TRBJ1-1; a possible D gene is TRBD1 (6 bases). V lost 7 bases to trimming and J lost 1 base, with 16 bases between them. The CDR3 spans 15 residues. The germline CDR1 and CDR2 sequences are MNHEY and SVGAGI. CDR3 residues: CASIPKTGSNTEAFF. The CDR3 DNA sequence: TGTGCCAGCATTCCCAAGACAGGTTCGAACACTGAAGCTTTCTTT.

The CDR3 spells CASTDQGQSYEQYF. Here the CDR3 DNA reads TGTGCCAGCACTGACCAGGGGCAAAGCTACGAGCAGTACTTC. The chain has TRBV2 and TRBJ2-7; a weak D match, TRBD1 (6 bases). V lost 7 bases and J 3 bases, leaving 16 bases between the germline ends. The CDR3 covers 14 residues. In germline, CDR1 is SNHLY, CDR2 FYNNEI.

The chain carries TRBV4-3 and TRBJ2-7; 7 bases line up with TRBD1. CDR1 is LGHNA, CDR2 YSLEER, per germline. The CDR3 length is 16 residues. V gave up 0 bases and J gave up 7 bases; unmatched junction bases: 12. The CDR3 protein is CASSQDRGDRAGEQYF. CDR3 sequence (DNA): TGCGCCAGCAGCCAAGATAGGGGTGACAGGGCCGGAGAGCAGTACTTC.

The chain employs TRBV5-1 and TRBJ2-1; 8 positions agree with TRBD2. Germline V gene data show CDR1 as SGHRS and CDR2 as YFSETQ. V shed 1 base and J 4 bases; nucleotides not matched to a gene: 7. CDR3 size: 16 residues. The DNA of the CDR3 is TGCGCCAGCAGCTTGAGTAACGGGGGGGCGTACAATGAGCAGTTCTTC. Protein: CASSLSNGGAYNEQFF. The full variable domain, its missing parts supplied by reference TRBV5-1 and TRBJ2-1, is KAGVTQTPRYLIKTRGQQVTLSCSPISGHRSVSWYQQTPGQGLQFLFEYFSETQRNKGNFPGRFSGRQFSNSRSEMNVSTLELGDSALYLCASSLSNGGAYNEQFFGPGTRLTVL.

V gene TRBV2 combines with J gene TRBJ2-2; 8 nucleotides agree with TRBD1. The CDR3 totals 17 residues. J lost 4 bases, V lost 2 bases, and 9 bases had no gene match. Germline CDR1 reads SNHLY; CDR2 reads FYNNEI. The CDR3 protein is CASSEIKGQGFTGELFF. CDR3 bases: TGTGCCAGCAGTGAAATTAAAGGACAGGGATTCACCGGGGAGCTGTTTTTT.

The V call is TRBV28, the J call TRBJ1-2; D is unresolved. Trimming shortened V by 5 bases and J by 0 bases, and 10 bases separated the two germline ends. Germline CDR1 reads MDHEN; CDR2 reads SYDVKM. The CDR3 is 14 residues long. CDR3 residues: CASSIPQANYGYTF. CDR3 nucleotide sequence: TGTGCCAGCAGTATCCCGCAGGCTAACTATGGCTACACCTTC.

This clone was seen repeatedly, ten times or more. The chain combines TRBV28 with TRBJ2-5, with 7 bases identical to TRBD2. Germline lookup yields CDR1 MDHEN and CDR2 SYDVKM. This CDR3 comprises 14 residues. With 3 bases clipped from V and 5 bases from J, the junction kept 6 bases outside the gene matches. The CDR3: CASSFFAGDETQYF. CDR3 sequence (DNA): TGTGCCAGCAGTTTTTTCGCGGGGGACGAGACCCAGTACTTC.

CDR3 loop: CASSLGDSARHTGELFF. In nucleotides, the CDR3 is TGTGCCAGCAGCTTAGGGGACTCTGCCAGACACACCGGGGAGCTGTTTTTT. The chain is built from TRBV11-2 and TRBJ2-2, with D possibly being TRBD2 (6 bases). The CDR3 covers 17 residues. Germline V gene sequence: CDR1 SGHAT, CDR2 FQNNGV. Trimming left V 1 base short and J 3 bases short, with 15 bases between.

The chain combines TRBV7-9 with TRBJ1-1; the D gene is possibly TRBD1 (6 bases). The CDR3 extends over 13 amino acids. Looked up from germline, CDR1 is SEHNR and CDR2 is FQNEAQ (reference sequence). V was cut by 5 bases and J by 7 bases, with 14 bases left in between. The CDR3 reads CASSAKGDDEAFF. The CDR3 DNA reads as TGTGCCAGCAGCGCTAAGGGGGATGATGAAGCTTTCTTT.

The CDR3 reads CASSLVYSGSKSSYEQYF. For the CDR3, the DNA is TGTGCCAGCAGCTTAGTGTATAGCGGGAGTAAGTCGTCCTACGAGCAGTACTTC. V usage is TRBV7-2 and J usage is TRBJ2-7, with TRBD2 matching 9 bases. Losses at the gene ends were 1 base for V and 1 base for J; bases not matched to a gene: 11. The CDR3 contains 18 residues. Per germline, CDR1 SGHTA and CDR2 FQGNSA.

The chain combines TRBV19 with TRBJ2-5, with D possibly matching TRBD1 (6 bases). CDR1 is LNHDA and CDR2 is SQIVND in the germline V gene (reference sequence). CDR3 size: 16 residues. The ends were cut back, 8 bases at V and 2 bases at J, with 21 bases in the middle. CDR3 in amino acids: CASFNGDTSLQETQYF. The CDR3 DNA sequence: TGTGCCAGTTTCAACGGGGACACGAGCCTACAAGAGACCCAGTACTTC. The complete variable domain, with remaining parts taken from reference TRBV19 and TRBJ2-5, reads DGGITQSPKYLFRKEGQNVTLSCEQNLNHDAMYWYRQDPGQGLRLIYYSQIVNDFQKGDIAEGYSVSREKKESFPLTVTSAQKNPTAFYLCASFNGDTSLQETQYFGPGTRLLVL.

The V call is TRBV30, the J call TRBJ2-3, with TRBD1 matching 11 bases. The V gene end was trimmed by 8 bases and the J gene end by 5 bases; junction bases not matched to a gene: 9. Germline V CDR1 and CDR2: GTSNPN, SVGIG (reference sequence). CDR3 size: 14 residues. The CDR3 DNA is TGTGCCAGCGGCGGACAGGGGGCCCGAGATACGCAGTATTTT. Its protein is CASGGQGARDTQYF.

For the CDR3, the DNA is TGTGCCAGCAGTCCCGGGGGGGCGGGTGTGGAAAAACTGTTTTTT. Encoded protein: CASSPGGAGVEKLFF. The chain combines TRBV28 with TRBJ1-4, with D possibly being TRBD1 (6 bases). With 5 bases removed from V and 8 bases from J, the gap between germline ends came to 18 bases. There are 15 residues in the CDR3. Germline V gene sequence: CDR1 MDHEN, CDR2 SYDVKM.

The CDR3 is CASSWATGNSGNTIYF. The CDR3 nucleotides are TGTGCCAGCAGTTGGGCCACGGGAAACTCTGGAAACACCATATATTTT. The V call is TRBV2, the J call TRBJ1-3; D gene uncertain. CDR1 and CDR2 from the germline V gene are SNHLY and FYNNEI. The V end lost 5 bases, the J end lost 0 bases, and 14 bases lay between the germline ends. The CDR3 has 16 amino acids.